This T cell receptor (beta chain) stems from a study of tissue T cells after allogeneic stem cell transplantation. The method was immunoSEQ multiplex PCR; TCRdb's version includes in-frame clones alone and lacks a portion of them. The data show some 5,800 clones, with approximately 59% seen just once and roughly 22% held by the top ten. Concerning this clone: Its antigen remains unidentified.

Study-level findings and limits: Only a limited share of tissue TCRs appeared in blood or spleen. Within patients, tissue anatomy strongly shaped TCR repertoire composition.

The material sequenced was tissue from the jejunum, taken at autopsy. The receptor was isolated from a male donor aged 60 or over with lung cancer.

The CDR3: CASSLTSGSRDTQYF. The CDR3 DNA reads TGTGCCAGCAGCTTAACTAGCGGGAGTAGGGATACGCAGTATTTT. The chain links TRBV7-9 to TRBJ2-3; TRBD2 aligns across 11 bases. CDR3 length equals 15 residues. The V gene's germline CDR1 is SEHNR and CDR2 FQNEAQ (reference sequence). J gave up 6 bases and V 2 bases, and 4 bases lay outside the gene matches.